A single sample gave rise to the 14 T cell receptor beta chains below, sequenced in a study of T cells after yellow fever vaccination. TCRdb re-derived calls from the 5' RACE reads in MiXCR, one entry per CDR3 protein. The profile shows 95,000 to 100,000 distinct CDR3 sequences, 4.5% to 6% of them singletons. Sequenced here: CD8+ T cells sorted from PBMCs, sampled 10 days after the yellow fever booster vaccination. Every receptor here comes from a man younger than 30 who received the YFV17D yellow fever vaccine.

The chain uses TRBV6-5 and TRBJ2-3, with unresolved D. Per germline, CDR1 MNHEY and CDR2 SVGAGI. Trimming stripped 6 bases from V and 0 bases from J, with 7 bases between. This CDR3 spans 13 amino acids. CDR3 residues: CASRDVSTDTQYF. The CDR3 nucleotides read TGTGCCAGCAGGGATGTAAGCACAGATACGCAGTATTTT.

In its sample, this clonotype was seen a few times. V usage is TRBV11-2 and J usage is TRBJ2-3; TRBD2 aligns across 14 bases. Germline-derived CDR1 and CDR2 are SGHAT and FQNNGV. J was trimmed by 1 base and V by 5 bases; bases with no gene match: 8. This CDR3 contains 18 residues. CDR3 residues: CASSPRLAGGPGTDTQYF. CDR3 nucleotide sequence: TGTGCCAGCAGCCCAAGACTAGCGGGGGGGCCTGGCACAGATACGCAGTATTTT.

The chain is built from TRBV6-5 and TRBJ1-1, with no clear D. The germline V gene has CDR1 MNHEY and CDR2 SVGAGI. V was shortened by 5 bases and J by 1 base, with 11 bases between the two germline ends. This CDR3 region has 14 residues. The CDR3, as DNA: TGTGCCAGCAGTCCAGGCGCGGGGAACACTGAAGCTTTCTTT. Protein: CASSPGAGNTEAFF.

This clonotype appeared a few times. V usage is TRBV19 and J usage is TRBJ2-1, with 11 bases fitting TRBD2. This CDR3 has 15 residues. V lost 4 bases to trimming and J lost 8 bases; unmatched junction nucleotides: 7. Germline assignment: CDR1 LNHDA and CDR2 SQIVND (reference sequence). CDR3 bases: TGTGCCAGTAGTACGCTAGCGGGGGGACAGGATGAGCAGTTCTTC. It yields the protein CASSTLAGGQDEQFF.

This chain links TRBV5-5 with TRBJ2-5; D possibly corresponds to TRBD1 (5 bases). CDR3 size: 16 residues. Per the germline V gene, CDR1 is SGHKS and CDR2 is YYEKEE (reference sequence). Trimming cost V 4 bases and J 3 bases, with 19 bases left between them. CDR3 sequence (DNA): TGTGCCAGCAGCCCTGCGGCATGGGGCAGGGAAGAGACCCAGTACTTC. The encoded protein is CASSPAAWGREETQYF.

The gene calls are TRBV19 and TRBJ2-1; D unresolved. CDR1 is LNHDA and CDR2 is SQIVND in the germline V gene (reference sequence). This CDR3 region has 15 residues. V was pared by 1 base and J by 3 bases, with 10 bases between. CDR3 residues: CASSIVKPYYNEQFF. CDR3 nucleotides: TGTGCCAGTAGTATAGTGAAACCGTACTACAATGAGCAGTTCTTC.

The CDR3 DNA follows: TGTGCCAGCAGCTTGAGGGTGCCGGATCAGCCCCAGCATTTT. As protein: CASSLRVPDQPQHF. The chain combines TRBV7-8 with TRBJ1-5; no clear D gene. Germline V gene sequence: CDR1 SGHVS, CDR2 FQNEAQ. Trimming left V 3 bases short and J 5 bases short, with 11 bases between. This CDR3 comprises 14 residues.

This chain connects TRBV12-3 or TRBV12-4 to TRBJ2-5, with D maybe TRBD2 (6 bases). The length of the CDR3 is 15 residues. With 5 bases removed from V and 1 base from J, the gap between germline ends came to 14 bases. The CDR3 reads CASSPKRTTQETQYF. As DNA, the CDR3 is TGTGCCAGCAGTCCCAAAAGGACTACCCAAGAGACCCAGTACTTC.

This clonotype was recorded many times. The V gene is TRBV15, the J gene TRBJ2-5, with D perhaps assigned TRBD1 or TRBD2 (6 bases each). CDR3 size: 15 residues. V lost 8 bases and J lost 1, with 17 bases in between. CDR1 and CDR2 from the germline V gene are LNHNV and YYDKDF (reference sequence). The CDR3 protein is CATSEGTGAQETQYF. CDR3 bases: TGTGCCACCTCAGAGGGCACGGGGGCCCAAGAGACCCAGTACTTC.

The V call is TRBV28, the J call TRBJ2-1; 10 bases match TRBD1. This CDR3 region has 15 residues. The trim removed 6 bases at V and 6 bases at J, leaving 8 bases unmatched. The germline V gene has CDR1 MDHEN and CDR2 SYDVKM. The CDR3 DNA sequence: TGTGCCAGCAGCCATCACCGGGACAGGGGCAATGAGCAGTTCTTC. This codes for CASSHHRDRGNEQFF.

The chain combines TRBV4-1 with TRBJ1-2; unclear D gene. The CDR3 is made up of 14 amino acids. The germline CDR1 and CDR2 sequences are MGHRA and YSYEKL. Trimming left V 1 base short and J 4 bases short, with 10 bases between. CDR3 DNA sequence: TGCGCCAGCAGCCAAGTTGGCAATCCCTATGGCTACACCTTC. Its protein product is CASSQVGNPYGYTF.

The V and J genes are TRBV4-2 and TRBJ2-2; D call uncertain. The V end was cut by 1 base, the J end by 7 bases, with 4 bases between. The CDR3 extends over 12 amino acids. CDR1 LGHNA and CDR2 YNFKEQ come from the germline V gene. CDR3 DNA sequence: TGTGCCAGCAGCCAAGGGATCGGGGAGCTGTTTTTT. This encodes CASSQGIGELFF.

The rearrangement joins TRBV4-1 to TRBJ1-1; no firm D call. V was trimmed by 4 bases and J by 8 bases, leaving 14 bases between them. The CDR3 totals 13 residues. The germline gives CDR1 MGHRA, CDR2 YSYEKL. CDR3 residues: CASSPSDFSEAFF. As DNA, the CDR3 is TGCGCCAGCAGCCCGTCGGACTTCAGCGAAGCTTTCTTT.

This clonotype was picked up many times. The CDR3 bases are TGTGCCAGCAGTACCGGGACAGTAAAGTTCTTC. Translated, it gives CASSTGTVKFF. V and J are TRBV5-4 and TRBJ2-1, with 7 bases lining up with TRBD1. V lost 5 bases, J lost 14 bases, and 7 bases stayed unmatched. The CDR3 sequence is 11 residues long. CDR1 is SGHNT and CDR2 is YYREEE in the germline V gene (reference sequence).